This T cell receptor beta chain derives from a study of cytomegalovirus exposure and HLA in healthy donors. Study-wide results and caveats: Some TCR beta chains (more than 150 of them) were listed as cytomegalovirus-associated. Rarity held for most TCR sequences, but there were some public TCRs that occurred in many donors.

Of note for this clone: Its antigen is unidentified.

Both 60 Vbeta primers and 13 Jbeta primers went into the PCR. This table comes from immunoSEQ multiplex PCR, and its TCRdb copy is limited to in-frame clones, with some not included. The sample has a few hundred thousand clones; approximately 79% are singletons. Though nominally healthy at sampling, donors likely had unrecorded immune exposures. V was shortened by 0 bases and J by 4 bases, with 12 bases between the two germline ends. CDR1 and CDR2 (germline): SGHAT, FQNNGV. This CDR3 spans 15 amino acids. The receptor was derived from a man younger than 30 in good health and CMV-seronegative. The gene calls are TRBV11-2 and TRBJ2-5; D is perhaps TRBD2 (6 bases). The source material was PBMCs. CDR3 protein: CASSLDRDWGETQYF. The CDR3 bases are TGTGCCAGCAGCTTAGATCGGGACTGGGGAGAGACCCAGTACTTC.